This note documents a single T cell receptor beta chain sequence. These data belong to a study of blood T cell repertoires in COVID-19. Study background: Both acute and convalescent COVID-19 samples were obtained from the United States, Italy and Spain. The analysed material was cDNA or gDNA that came from T cells, B-cell-depleted T cells, or PBMCs.

Per the study methods: Amplified reference gene primers provided the basis for estimating nucleated cell counts. The repertoire was sequenced with immunoSEQ multiplex PCR; TCRdb's copy has only in-frame clones and lacks some. For V, J and clone size, that table is used; D and trimming come from the DNA. The table has around 300,000 clones, approximately 83% seen once. This TCR was recovered from a woman in her 30s who had recovered from COVID-19. The sequenced sample consisted of peripheral blood.

CDR3 in DNA: TGTGCCAGCAGTTTAAAAAGGGGCGGGAACCCTAACTATGGCTACACCTTC. It is translated as CASSLKRGGNPNYGYTF. V and J are TRBV27 and TRBJ1-2; D may be TRBD1 (5 bases). Germline CDR1 is MNHEY and CDR2 is SMNVEV (reference sequence). The ends were cut back, 2 bases at V and 0 bases at J, with 16 bases in the middle. The CDR3 loop spans 17 amino acids.